This is a list of T cell receptor beta chains from one sample in a study of T cells in Graves' hyperthyroidism and ophthalmopathy. TCRdb reprocessed the multiplex PCR reads via MiXCR and lists one record per CDR3 protein. Altogether hundreds of thousands of distinct CDR3 sequences are present, about a sixth being singletons, with the ten largest covering less than 3.5%. The sample consisted of blood. Source of these receptors: a woman in her thirties or forties with Graves' ophthalmopathy. Both conserved end residues are part of each CDR3. The order of the fields is V gene, clone size, D gene, J gene, CDR3 DNA, CDR3 protein. The D gene is left open where the match is weak. Size tells how often a clone was seen (once, few, many) or the class of an expanded clone, and some rows leave it out.

TRBV2	many	.	TRBJ2-1	TGTGCCAGCAGTGAAGTAAACCCTTCCTACTACAATGAGCAGTTCTTC	CASSEVNPSYYNEQFF
TRBV18	many	TRBD1	TRBJ2-3	TGTGCCAGCTCCCTGGGACAGGGTCGCACAGATACGCAGTATTTT	CASSLGQGRTDTQYF
TRBV6-4	few	TRBD2	TRBJ2-1	TGTGCCAGCAGTGAAAGATTTGGAGTGGGAGGGCCCAGTGAGCAGTTCTTC	CASSERFGVGGPSEQFF
TRBV27	once	TRBD2	TRBJ2-7	TGTGCCGGCAGTGCCGGTAGGGCTAGCGGGAGGCCGCCGTACTTC	CAGSAGRASGRPPYF
TRBV12-5	many	TRBD2	TRBJ2-5	TGTGCTAGTGGTTTGGGCCTAGCGGGGGACACCCAGTACTTC	CASGLGLAGDTQYF
TRBV6-1	.	.	TRBJ1-5	TGTGCCAGCAGTTTCAACAGGGGCAATCAGCCCCAGCATTTT	CASSFNRGNQPQHF
TRBV7-9	.	TRBD1	TRBJ2-7	TGTGCCAACAGCTTAGAAGGGGGCCTCGAGCAGTACTTC	CANSLEGGLEQYF
TRBV7-9	few	.	TRBJ2-6	TGTGCCAGCAGCCTCGGACCAGTTGGAGCTGGGGCCAACGTCCTGACTTTC	CASSLGPVGAGANVLTF
TRBV19	few	TRBD1	TRBJ2-2	TGTGCCAGTAGTATTCCCGGGACAGGGGTCCTCACCGGGGAGCTGTTTTTT	CASSIPGTGVLTGELFF
TRBV20-1	.	TRBD2	TRBJ2-3	TGCAGTGCTAGAGGACTAGCGGGGGGTGGCACAGATACGCAGTATTTT	CSARGLAGGGTDTQYF
TRBV2	many	.	TRBJ1-4	TGTGCCAGCAGTGAAGGACGGGTGGGGTTGGTTGAAAAACTGTTTTTT	CASSEGRVGLVEKLFF
TRBV5-4	.	.	TRBJ1-4	TGTGCCAGCAGCTTGGATCTGGCAGCTGTAGATGAAAAACTGTTTTTT	CASSLDLAAVDEKLFF
TRBV19	.	TRBD1	TRBJ2-1	TGTGCCAGTAGTACCCCACTCCAATCGGGACAGGGAAGGAATGAGCAGTTCTTC	CASSTPLQSGQGRNEQFF
TRBV10-3	.	.	TRBJ1-2	TGTGCCATCAGTTCCAGTCTTGCCTATGGCTACACCTTC	CAISSSLAYGYTF
TRBV4-2	.	TRBD2	TRBJ2-3	TGTGCCAGCAGCCAAGCATTCCTAGCGGGGGGGGATACGCAGTATTTT	CASSQAFLAGGDTQYF
TRBV7-9	many	.	TRBJ2-5	TGTGCCAGCAATGGGGGGCGCATGGAGACCCAGTACTTC	CASNGGRMETQYF
TRBV20-1	.	.	TRBJ2-1	TGCAGTGCTAGTAGGTCGTACTCCTACAATGAGCAGTTCTTC	CSASRSYSYNEQFF
TRBV20-1	.	.	TRBJ2-1	TGCAGTGCTAGAGATACCAGCGGGTACACTGGTGAGCAGTTCTTC	CSARDTSGYTGEQFF
TRBV7-8	.	.	TRBJ2-1	TGTGCCAGCAGCTTCCCATCGGGACAAATAAATGAGCAGTTCTTC	CASSFPSGQINEQFF
TRBV4-1	few	TRBD1	TRBJ2-7	TGCGCCAGCAGCCAGGGGGGACAGGGGGCCTACGAGCAGTACTTC	CASSQGGQGAYEQYF
TRBV30	.	TRBD2	TRBJ2-7	TGTGCCTGTGAAGGACTAGCGGGAGGGTACGAGCAGTACTTC	CACEGLAGGYEQYF
TRBV5-1	many	.	TRBJ2-7	TGCGCCAGCAGCTTGGACGGACATAAGGACTCCTACGAGCAGTACTTC	CASSLDGHKDSYEQYF
TRBV14	many	.	TRBJ2-3	TGTGCCAGCAGCCAAGATATCAGGAGGTCAGATACGCAGTATTTT	CASSQDIRRSDTQYF
TRBV20-1	many	TRBD1	TRBJ1-2	TGTACACCTGACAGGGATGGCTACACCTTC	CTPDRDGYTF
TRBV20-1	.	TRBD1	TRBJ1-3	TGCAGTGCTTCCGGGACAGGGGGCCGTGGCGAGGGCTCTGGAAACACCATATATTTT	CSASGTGGRGEGSGNTIYF
TRBV30	.	TRBD1	TRBJ1-4	TGTGCCTGGAGTGTGGGACAGGCTAATGAAAAACTGTTTTTT	CAWSVGQANEKLFF
TRBV27	.	.	TRBJ1-2	TGTGCCAGCAGTTGGACAGTGGACTATGGCTACACCTTC	CASSWTVDYGYTF
TRBV15	few	TRBD1	TRBJ2-4	TGTGCCACCAGCAGAGGGGGGACAGAAAAAAACATTCAGTACTTC	CATSRGGTEKNIQYF
TRBV10-2	few	.	TRBJ1-1	TGCGCCAGCAGTGAGGGGGGTCTGGGGGCGCTTACTGAAGCTTTCTTT	CASSEGGLGALTEAFF
TRBV5-1	few	.	TRBJ2-2	TGCGCCAGCAGCTTGGGGGCCCCCGGGGAGCTGTTTTTT	CASSLGAPGELFF
TRBV6-1	.	.	TRBJ2-1	TGTGCCAGCAGCAACCACCACCCCTTGGAGCCCCTCAATGAGCAGTTCTTC	CASSNHHPLEPLNEQFF
TRBV9	.	.	TRBJ1-5	TGTGCCAGCAGCGTACGGGATTACAATCAGCCCCAGCATTTT	CASSVRDYNQPQHF